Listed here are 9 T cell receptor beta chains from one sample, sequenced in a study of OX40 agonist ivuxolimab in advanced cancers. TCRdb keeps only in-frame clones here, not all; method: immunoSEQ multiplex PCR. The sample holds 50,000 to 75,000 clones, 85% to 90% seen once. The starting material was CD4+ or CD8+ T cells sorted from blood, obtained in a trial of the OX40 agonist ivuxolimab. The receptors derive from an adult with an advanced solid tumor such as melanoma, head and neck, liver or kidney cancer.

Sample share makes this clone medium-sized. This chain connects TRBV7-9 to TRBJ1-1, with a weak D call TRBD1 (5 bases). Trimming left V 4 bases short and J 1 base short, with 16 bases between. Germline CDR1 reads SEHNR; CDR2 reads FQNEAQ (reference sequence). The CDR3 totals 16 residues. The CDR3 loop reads CASSSTTELQNTEAFF. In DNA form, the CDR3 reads TGTGCCAGCAGCTCCACGACAGAACTCCAGAACACTGAAGCTTTCTTT.

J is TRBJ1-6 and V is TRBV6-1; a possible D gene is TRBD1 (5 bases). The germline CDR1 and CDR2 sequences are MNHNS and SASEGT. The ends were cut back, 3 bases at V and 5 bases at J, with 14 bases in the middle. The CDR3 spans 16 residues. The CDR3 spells CASSDIPGLDNSPLHF. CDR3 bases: TGTGCCAGCAGTGACATTCCGGGACTCGATAATTCACCCCTCCACTTT.

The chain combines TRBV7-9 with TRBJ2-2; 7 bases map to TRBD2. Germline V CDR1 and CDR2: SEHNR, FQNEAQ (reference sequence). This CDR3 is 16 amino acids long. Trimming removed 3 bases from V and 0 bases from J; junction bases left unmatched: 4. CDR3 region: CASSFRGVSNTGELFF. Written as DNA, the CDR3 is TGTGCCAGCAGCTTTCGGGGGGTCTCGAACACCGGGGAGCTGTTTTTT.

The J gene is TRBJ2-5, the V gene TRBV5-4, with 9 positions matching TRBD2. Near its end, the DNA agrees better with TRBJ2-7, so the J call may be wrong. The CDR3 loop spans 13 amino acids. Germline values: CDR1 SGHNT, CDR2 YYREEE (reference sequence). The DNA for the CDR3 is TGTGCCAGCAGCTCCCGACTAGCGGTCGAGCAGTACTTC. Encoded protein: CASSSRLAVEQYF.

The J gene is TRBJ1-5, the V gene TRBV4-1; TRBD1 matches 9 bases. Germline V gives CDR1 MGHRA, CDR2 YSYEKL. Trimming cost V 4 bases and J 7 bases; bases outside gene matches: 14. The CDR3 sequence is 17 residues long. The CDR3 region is CASSPTTKTGGGQPQHF. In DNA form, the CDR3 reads TGCGCCAGCAGCCCAACTACTAAGACAGGGGGAGGGCAGCCCCAGCATTTT.

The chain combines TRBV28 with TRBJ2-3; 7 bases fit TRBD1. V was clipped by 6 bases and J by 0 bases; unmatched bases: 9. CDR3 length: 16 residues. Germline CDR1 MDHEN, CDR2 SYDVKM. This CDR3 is CASRTWDSSSTDTQYF. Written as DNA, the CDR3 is TGTGCCAGCAGGACGTGGGACAGCTCTAGCACAGATACGCAGTATTTT.

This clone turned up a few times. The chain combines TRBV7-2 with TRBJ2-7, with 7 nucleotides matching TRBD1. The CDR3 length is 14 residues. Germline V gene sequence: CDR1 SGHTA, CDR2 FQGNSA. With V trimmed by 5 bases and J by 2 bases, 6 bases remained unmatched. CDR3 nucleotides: TGTGCCAGCAGCAACCGGGACAGCGCCTACGAGCAGTACTTC. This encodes CASSNRDSAYEQYF. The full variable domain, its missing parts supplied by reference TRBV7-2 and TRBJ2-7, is GAGVSQSPSNKVTEKGKDVELRCDPISGHTALYWYRQSLGQGLEFLIYFQGNSAPDKSGLPSDRFSAERTGGSVSTLTIQRTQQEDSAVYLCASSNRDSAYEQYFGPGTRLTVT.

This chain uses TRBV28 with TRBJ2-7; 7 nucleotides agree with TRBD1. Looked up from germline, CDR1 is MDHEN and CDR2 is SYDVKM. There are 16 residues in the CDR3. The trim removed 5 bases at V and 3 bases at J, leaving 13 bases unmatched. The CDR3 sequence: CASSPTPNRGDYEQYF. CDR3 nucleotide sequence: TGTGCCAGCAGTCCAACCCCGAACAGGGGTGACTACGAGCAGTACTTC.

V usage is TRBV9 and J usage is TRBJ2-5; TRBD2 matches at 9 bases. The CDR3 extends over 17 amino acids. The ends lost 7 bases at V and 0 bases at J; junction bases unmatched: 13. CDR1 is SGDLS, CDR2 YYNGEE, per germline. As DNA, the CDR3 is TGTGCCAGCGGGGGGTCCTGGCTAGCGGGGTACCAAGAGACCCAGTACTTC. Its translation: CASGGSWLAGYQETQYF. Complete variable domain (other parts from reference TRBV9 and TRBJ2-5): DSGVTQTPKHLITATGQRVTLRCSPRSGDLSVYWYQQSLDQGLQFLIQYYNGEERAKGNILERFSAQQFPDLHSELNLSSLELGDSALYFCASGGSWLAGYQETQYFGPGTRLLVL.